The clone carrying this T cell receptor beta chain was seen a single time. The CDR3 contains 15 residues. The germline V gene has CDR1 SGHRS and CDR2 YFSETQ. The junction had 6 bases not matched to a gene; V was cut back by 1 base and J by 7 bases. This sample is part of a study of blood T cell repertoires in COVID-19. As originally analysed: Reference gene primers were amplified, and this amplification served to estimate nucleated cell counts. Here immunoSEQ multiplex PCR was the method, and the copy in TCRdb shows in-frame clones only, minus some. D and trimming come from the DNA, and the V and J calls and clone size come from that table. The sample lists under 300,000 clones; 86% were seen once.

The sample taken for sequencing was peripheral blood. The TCR sequence derives from a woman aged 70 to 79 with COVID-19, enrolled during active disease. The gene calls are TRBV5-1 and TRBJ2-4; TRBD1 agrees at 9 bases. The CDR3 here is CASSLTGTGTNIQYF. The CDR3 nucleotides are TGCGCCAGCAGCTTGACCGGGACAGGGACCAACATTCAGTACTTC.